This TCR beta chain derives from a study of T cell responses to AZD1222 COVID-19 vaccine. Details on this clone: The antigen remains undetermined.

Losses at the gene ends were 1 base for V and 5 bases for J; bases not matched to a gene: 3. This CDR3 is built from 14 residues. Germline assignment: CDR1 GTSNPN and CDR2 SVGIG (reference sequence). Clones were read by immunoSEQ multiplex PCR, and TCRdb kept only the in-frame ones, dropping some. This table has about 75,000 clones, around 90% appearing once. Whole-study findings and limits: Of the AZD1222 recipients, only 6 or 7 were seropositive at baseline. Across spike, vaccine-associated CD4 TCRs were found, dominant at 160-218 and 743-854. Among the donors, most were white British and more were female, and clonal diversity was possibly underestimated.

The chain carries TRBV30 and TRBJ1-3; 9 bases fit TRBD1. Specimen: peripheral blood, collected 28 days after the second AZD1222 dose. The clonotype originates from an adult who received the AZD1222 COVID-19 vaccine. CDR3 nucleotide sequence: TGTGCCTGGAGTGAGGGGACAGGGAGAAACACCATATATTTT. It codes for CAWSEGTGRNTIYF.